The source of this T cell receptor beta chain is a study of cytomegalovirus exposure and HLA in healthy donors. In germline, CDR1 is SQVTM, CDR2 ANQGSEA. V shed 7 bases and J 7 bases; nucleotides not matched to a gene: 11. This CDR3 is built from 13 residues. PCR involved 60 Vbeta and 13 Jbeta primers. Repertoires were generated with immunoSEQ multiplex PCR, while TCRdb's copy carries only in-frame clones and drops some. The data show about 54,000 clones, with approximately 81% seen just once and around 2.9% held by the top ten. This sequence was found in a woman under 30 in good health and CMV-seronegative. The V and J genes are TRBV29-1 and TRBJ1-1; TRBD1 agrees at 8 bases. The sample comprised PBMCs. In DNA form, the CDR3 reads TGCAGCGGGGTCGGACAGGGAACAGGTGAAGCTTTCTTT. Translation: CSGVGQGTGEAFF.